This T cell receptor beta chain was documented in a study of post-analysis software for immune sequencing data. Regarding the study as a whole: About 5 TRBV segments (TRBV5-6, TRBV5-1 and TRBV20-1 among them) occurred more frequently in patients than in controls. Patients with multiple sclerosis recorded significantly lower normalized Chao1 diversity than controls, the study found.

cDNA libraries for TCR beta contained unique molecular identifiers. Via MiXCR, TCRdb re-called the PCR reads, giving one row per CDR3 protein. The sample includes around 250,000 distinct CDR3 sequences, 35% to 40% of them seen just once. The germline gives CDR1 SGHTA, CDR2 FQGNSA. This CDR3 is 12 amino acids long. V was shortened by 4 bases and J by 2 bases, with 4 bases between the two germline ends. Turning to this clonotype: What it binds is unknown.

The chain couples TRBV7-2 to TRBJ2-3; D is unresolved. The sequence was obtained from a girl aged 5 to 17 with multiple sclerosis. Sequenced material: blood. CDR3 in amino acids: CASSSVTDTQYF. The CDR3 DNA reads as TGTGCCAGCAGCTCCGTCACAGATACGCAGTATTTT.